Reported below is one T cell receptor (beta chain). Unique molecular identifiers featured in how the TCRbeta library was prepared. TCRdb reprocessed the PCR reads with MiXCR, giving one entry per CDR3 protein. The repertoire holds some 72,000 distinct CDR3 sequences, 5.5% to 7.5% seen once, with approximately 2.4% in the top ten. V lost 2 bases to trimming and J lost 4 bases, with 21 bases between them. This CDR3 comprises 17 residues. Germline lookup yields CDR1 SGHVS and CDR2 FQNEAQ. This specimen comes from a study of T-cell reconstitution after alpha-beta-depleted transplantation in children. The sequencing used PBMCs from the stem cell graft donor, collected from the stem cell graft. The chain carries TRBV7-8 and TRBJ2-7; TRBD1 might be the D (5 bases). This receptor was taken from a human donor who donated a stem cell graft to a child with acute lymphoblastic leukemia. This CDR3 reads CASSLYRRRGEEYEQYF. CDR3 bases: TGTGCCAGCAGCTTATACAGGAGACGAGGAGAGGAATACGAGCAGTACTTC.